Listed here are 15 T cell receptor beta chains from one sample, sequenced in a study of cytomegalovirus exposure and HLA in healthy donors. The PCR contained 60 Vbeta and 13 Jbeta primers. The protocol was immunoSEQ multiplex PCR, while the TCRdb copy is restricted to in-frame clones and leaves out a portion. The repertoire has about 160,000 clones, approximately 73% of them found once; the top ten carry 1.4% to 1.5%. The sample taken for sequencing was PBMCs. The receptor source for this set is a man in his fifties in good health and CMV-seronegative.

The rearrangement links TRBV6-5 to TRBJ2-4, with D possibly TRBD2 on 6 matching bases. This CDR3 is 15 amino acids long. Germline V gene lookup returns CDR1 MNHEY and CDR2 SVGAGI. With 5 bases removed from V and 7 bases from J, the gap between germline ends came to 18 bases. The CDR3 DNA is TGTGCCAGCAGTAAAGGGATGGGGAGGTCCAACATTCAGTACTTC. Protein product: CASSKGMGRSNIQYF.

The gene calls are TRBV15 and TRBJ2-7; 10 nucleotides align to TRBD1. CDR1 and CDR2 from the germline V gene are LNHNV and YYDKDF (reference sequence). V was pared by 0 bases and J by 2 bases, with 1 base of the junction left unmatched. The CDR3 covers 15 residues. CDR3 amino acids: CATSREGTGAYEQYF. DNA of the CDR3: TGTGCCACCAGCAGAGAGGGGACAGGGGCCTACGAGCAGTACTTC.

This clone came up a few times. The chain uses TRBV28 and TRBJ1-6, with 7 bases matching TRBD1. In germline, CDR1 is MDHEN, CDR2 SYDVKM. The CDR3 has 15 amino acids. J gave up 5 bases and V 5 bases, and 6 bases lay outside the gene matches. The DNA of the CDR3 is TGTGCCAGCAGTCTCCTGGGACAGAATAATTCACCCCTCCACTTT. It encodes CASSLLGQNNSPLHF.

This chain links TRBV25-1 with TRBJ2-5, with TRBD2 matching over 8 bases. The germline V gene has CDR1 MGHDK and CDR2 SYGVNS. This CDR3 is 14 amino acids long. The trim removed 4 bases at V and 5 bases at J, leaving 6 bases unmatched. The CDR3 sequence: CASSGGTSWETQYF. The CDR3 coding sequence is TGTGCCAGCAGTGGGGGGACTAGTTGGGAGACCCAGTACTTC.

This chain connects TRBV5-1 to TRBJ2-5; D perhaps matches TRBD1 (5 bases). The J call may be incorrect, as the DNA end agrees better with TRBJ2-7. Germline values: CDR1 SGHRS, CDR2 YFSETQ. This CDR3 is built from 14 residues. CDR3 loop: CASSFSEGVNEQYF. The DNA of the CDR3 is TGCGCCAGCAGCTTCTCGGAAGGGGTCAACGAGCAGTACTTC.

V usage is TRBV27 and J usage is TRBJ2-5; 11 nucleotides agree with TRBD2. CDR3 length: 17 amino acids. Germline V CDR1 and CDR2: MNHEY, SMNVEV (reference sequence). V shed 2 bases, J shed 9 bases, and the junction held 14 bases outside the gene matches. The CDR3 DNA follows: TGTGCCAGCAGTTTAGCTGTTACGACTAGCGGGGCGAAGCCCCAGTACTTC. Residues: CASSLAVTTSGAKPQYF.

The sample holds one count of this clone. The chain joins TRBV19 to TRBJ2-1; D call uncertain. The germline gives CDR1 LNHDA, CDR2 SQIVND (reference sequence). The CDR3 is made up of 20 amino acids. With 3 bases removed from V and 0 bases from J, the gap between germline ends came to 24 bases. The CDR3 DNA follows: TGTGCCAGTAGTATCGATGGTTTGGGCCCGGAATTTAGCTCCTACAATGAGCAGTTCTTC. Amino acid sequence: CASSIDGLGPEFSSYNEQFF.

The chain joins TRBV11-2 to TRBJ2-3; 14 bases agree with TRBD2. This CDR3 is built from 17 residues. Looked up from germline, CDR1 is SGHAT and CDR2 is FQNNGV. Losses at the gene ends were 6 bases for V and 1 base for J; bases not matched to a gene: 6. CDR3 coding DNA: TGTGCCAGCAGTTCAGGGACTAGCGGGGGAGGCACAGATACGCAGTATTTT. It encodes CASSSGTSGGGTDTQYF.

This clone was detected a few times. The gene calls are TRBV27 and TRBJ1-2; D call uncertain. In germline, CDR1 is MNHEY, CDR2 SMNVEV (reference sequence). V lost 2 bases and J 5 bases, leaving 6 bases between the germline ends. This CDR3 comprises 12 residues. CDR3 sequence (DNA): TGTGCCAGCAGTTTAGCGGGATATGGCTACACCTTC. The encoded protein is CASSLAGYGYTF.

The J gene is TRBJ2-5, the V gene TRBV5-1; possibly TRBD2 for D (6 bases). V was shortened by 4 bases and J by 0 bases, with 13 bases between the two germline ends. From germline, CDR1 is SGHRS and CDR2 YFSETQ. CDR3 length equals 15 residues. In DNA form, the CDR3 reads TGCGCCAGCAGCGCGACGCGGGGAGACCAAGAGACCCAGTACTTC. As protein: CASSATRGDQETQYF.

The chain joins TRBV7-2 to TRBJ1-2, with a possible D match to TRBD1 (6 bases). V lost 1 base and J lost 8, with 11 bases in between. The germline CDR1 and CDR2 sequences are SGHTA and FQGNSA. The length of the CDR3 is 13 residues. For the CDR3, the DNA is TGTGCCAGCAGCTTAGTCAGGGGATGGGGCTACACCTTC. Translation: CASSLVRGWGYTF.

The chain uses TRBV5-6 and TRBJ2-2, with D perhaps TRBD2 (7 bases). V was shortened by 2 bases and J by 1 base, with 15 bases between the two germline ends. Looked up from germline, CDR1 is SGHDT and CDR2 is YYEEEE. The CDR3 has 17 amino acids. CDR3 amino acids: CASSFSGGGWNTGELFF. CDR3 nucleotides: TGTGCCAGCAGCTTTTCGGGGGGCGGATGGAACACCGGGGAGCTGTTTTTT.

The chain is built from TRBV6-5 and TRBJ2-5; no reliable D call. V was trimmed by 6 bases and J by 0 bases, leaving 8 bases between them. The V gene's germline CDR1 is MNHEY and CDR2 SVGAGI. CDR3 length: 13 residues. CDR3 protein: CASSLPYQETQYF. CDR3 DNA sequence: TGTGCCAGCAGCCTCCCTTACCAAGAGACCCAGTACTTC.

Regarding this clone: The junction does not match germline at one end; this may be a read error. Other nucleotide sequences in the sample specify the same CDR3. The CDR3 bases are TGCGCCAGCAGGGAAAGAGGCTATGGCTACACCTTC. It is translated as CASRERGYGYTF. The rearrangement joins TRBV2 to TRBJ1-2, with a tentative D call TRBD1 (5 bases). Germline CDR1 and CDR2: SNHLY and FYNNEI. The CDR3 has 12 residues.

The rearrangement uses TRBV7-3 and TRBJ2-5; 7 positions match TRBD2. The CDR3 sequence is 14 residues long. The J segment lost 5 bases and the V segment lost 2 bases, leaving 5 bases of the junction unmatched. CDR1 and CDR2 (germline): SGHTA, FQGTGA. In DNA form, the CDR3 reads TGTGCCAGCAGCTTAGACGGGAGGAGCGAGACCCAGTACTTC. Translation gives CASSLDGRSETQYF.